The clone carrying this T cell receptor beta chain came up many times. The target antigen is unknown. V was clipped by 2 bases and J by 8 bases; unmatched bases: 18. This CDR3 spans 19 amino acids. The V gene's germline CDR1 is SGHAT and CDR2 FQNNGV. The data were obtained in a study of regulatory T cells in long-lasting Graves disease. Regarding the study as a whole: Segments TRBV28, TRBJ1-2 and TRBJ2-5 showed preferential usage in persistent disease.

Described time point: newly diagnosed GD, antithyroid drugs for less than 3 months. Generation of the TCR library employed RNA extracted from PBMCs. Combining iRepertoire HTBI primers with Arm-PCR of CDR3 regions, the authors built TCR beta libraries. TCRdb reprocessed the multiplex PCR reads with MiXCR, giving one entry per CDR3 protein. The table records 300,000 to 450,000 distinct CDR3 sequences, 15% of them present only once. The sample was peripheral blood mononuclear cells (PBMCs), taken at new diagnosis, from a patient treated with antithyroid drugs. The chain links TRBV11-2 to TRBJ2-1; 10 bases are a match to TRBD2. This receptor was taken from a female donor with Graves disease. CDR3 amino acids: CASSLRWGFGSGGSDEQFF. The DNA of the CDR3 is TGTGCCAGCAGCTTACGATGGGGGTTCGGTAGCGGGGGGTCTGATGAGCAGTTCTTC.